This entry concerns a single TCR beta chain. Its antigen is not yet known. Base qualities are not provided; no much larger clone lies one nucleotide away. These data originate in a study of T cell changes during pregnancy in multiple sclerosis (dated by TCRdb to 2018 to 2020). For the wider study: The study looked at changes in the T cell repertoire across pregnancy in women with multiple sclerosis.

Per the germline V gene (reference sequence), LNHDA is the CDR1 and SQIVND is the CDR2. Including cysteine and phenylalanine, the CDR3 has 15 amino acids. Only the CDR3 region is kept as DNA, spanning 45 bases read in frame from base 1. V loses 7 bases at its end and J loses 0 bases; junction bases beyond the gene matches: 4. The library was made by the immunoSEQ multiplex PCR assay. Held by TCRdb, this immuneACCESS table contains in-frame sequences only and omits some clones. Under half of the omission traces to an unresolved V gene where checked; the cause of the rest is unknown. This sample gives about 100,000 clones in total; about nine tenths of them show up just once. The ten largest make up 1.5% to 2.5% of the sample.

The rearrangement combines TRBV19 with TRBJ1-5; 9 central bases correspond to TRBD1. This specimen was peripheral blood, taken after pregnancy. This receptor was identified in a female donor with multiple sclerosis, enrolled in a pregnancy study. The sequenced DNA is TGTGCCAGTACCCCGGGACAGGGTAGCAATCAGCCCCAGCATTTT. This gives the protein CASTPGQGSNQPQHF.